This TCR beta chain originates from a study of CD8 T cells in ankylosing spondylitis. This clonotype was seen a few times. What it recognizes is unknown. Study-wide findings and caveats: A CD8+ phenotype characterized the disease-linked clones, which were relatively rare in peripheral blood. The clones that were linked to disease were reported to be significantly enriched in matched synovial fluid samples from ankylosing spondylitis patients. Reactive arthritis synovial fluid and blood were previously reported to contain some motif variants. Ankylosing spondylitis blood appeared to carry a characteristic TCR beta motif of roughly eight highly homologous variants.

V was clipped by 7 bases and J by 9 bases, with 19 bases between them. This CDR3 region has 13 residues. Germline loops: CDR1 SQVTM, CDR2 ANQGSEA. Making the TCR beta libraries involved quantitative 5'-RACE with molecular barcodes. TCRdb redid the calling of the 5' RACE reads with MiXCR, one entry per CDR3 protein. The sample consists of a few hundred thousand distinct CDR3 sequences, 20% to 25% of them appearing once. This TCR was sampled from a male donor with ankylosing spondylitis. This chain connects TRBV29-1 to TRBJ2-1; D not certain. The sample taken for sequencing was blood, either unsorted or a sorted T cell fraction (not recorded which). In DNA, the CDR3 is TGCAGCGCCCTCCTAGGCTCCGAATTTGAGCAGTTCTTC. This encodes CSALLGSEFEQFF.